This is a list of T cell receptor beta chains from one sample in a study of control samples from healthy donors and cancer patients. Measured with immunoSEQ multiplex PCR; TCRdb has only the in-frame clones, and not every one. Of under 150,000 clones listed, around 87% are singletons. The sequencing sample was made of blood. These receptors came from a man between 40 and 49 years old in good health. Both conserved end residues are part of each CDR3. Fields, in order: clone size, V gene, CDR3 length, J gene, D gene, CDR3 protein, CDR3 DNA. A D gene is named only where the DNA matches it firmly. Clone sizes are given selectively: once, few, many, or a class where the clone is expanded.

few	TRBV21-1	17	TRBJ1-5	NA	CASSTPPKMTGNQPQHF	TGTGCCAGCAGCACGCCCCCCAAAATGACAGGCAATCAGCCCCAGCATTTT
NA	TRBV19	16	TRBJ2-1	NA	CASSIQLQGSYNEQFF	TGTGCCAGCAGTATTCAGTTGCAGGGTTCCTACAATGAGCAGTTCTTC
once	TRBV7-6	16	TRBJ2-2	NA	CASSLWSGADTGELFF	TGTGCCAGCAGCCTATGGTCCGGGGCAGACACCGGGGAGCTGTTTTTT
NA	TRBV4-2	15	TRBJ1-4	NA	CASSQSGTGNEKLFF	TGTGCCAGCAGCCAGTCCGGGACGGGTAATGAAAAACTGTTTTTT
NA	TRBV18	16	TRBJ2-3	TRBD2	CASSSYGLASADTQYF	TGTGCCAGCTCATCATACGGACTAGCGTCTGCAGATACGCAGTATTTT
NA	TRBV6-2/TRBV6-3	16	TRBJ1-5	NA	CASSYIGAGNNQPQHF	TGTGCCAGCAGTTACATTGGGGCAGGGAACAATCAGCCCCAGCATTTT
NA	TRBV5-4	15	TRBJ2-1	TRBD1	CASSLSGGLYNEQFF	TGTGCCAGCAGCTTATCAGGGGGCCTCTACAATGAGCAGTTCTTC
NA	TRBV2	12	TRBJ1-3	NA	CASSEDGNTIYF	TGTGCCAGCAGTGAAGATGGAAACACCATATATTTT
NA	TRBV5-1	15	TRBJ1-1	NA	CASSFRPGVNTEAFF	TGCGCCAGCAGCTTCCGGCCGGGGGTGAACACTGAAGCTTTCTTT
NA	TRBV21-1	16	TRBJ1-4	NA	CASSKGQIATNEKLFF	TGTGCCAGCAGCAAAGGACAGATTGCAACTAATGAAAAACTGTTTTTT
NA	TRBV30	16	TRBJ2-5	TRBD2	CAWTKEAGGPRETQYF	TGTGCCTGGACAAAGGAGGCGGGGGGCCCCCGAGAGACCCAGTACTTC
NA	TRBV5-6	15	TRBJ1-2	NA	CASSPDFRGDYGYTF	TGTGCCAGCAGCCCCGATTTCCGAGGCGACTATGGCTACACCTTC
NA	TRBV12-5	15	TRBJ1-4	NA	CASGRSILPTQGLFF	TGTGCTAGTGGCCGAAGCATACTCCCGACCCAGGGACTGTTTTTT
NA	TRBV10-3	13	TRBJ1-1	NA	CAISVNGNTEAFF	TGTGCCATCAGTGTCAACGGGAACACTGAAGCTTTCTTT
NA	TRBV9	14	TRBJ1-2	NA	CASSVAGQSYGYTF	TGTGCCAGCAGCGTAGCTGGACAGTCCTATGGCTACACCTTC
NA	TRBV5-1	16	TRBJ2-3	TRBD2	CASSSISGAITDTQYF	TGCGCCAGCAGCTCCATTAGCGGGGCCATCACAGATACGCAGTATTTT
NA	TRBV25-1	14	TRBJ2-5	TRBD1	CASSAYRGRETQYF	TGTGCCAGCAGTGCTTATAGGGGGCGAGAGACCCAGTACTTC
NA	TRBV5-6	14	TRBJ2-7	TRBD2	CASRSSGGAVEQYF	TGTGCCAGCAGATCCAGCGGGGGGGCCGTCGAGCAGTACTTC
NA	TRBV30	13	TRBJ2-6	TRBD1	CALTGEGANVLTF	TGTGCCCTAACAGGGGAGGGGGCCAACGTCCTGACTTTC
NA	TRBV5-1	13	TRBJ2-3	NA	CASSLDNTDTQYF	TGCGCCAGCAGCTTGGACAACACAGATACGCAGTATTTT
NA	TRBV10-2	14	TRBJ2-1	TRBD1	CASRGGQGANEQFF	TGCGCCAGCAGGGGAGGACAGGGGGCCAATGAGCAGTTCTTC
once	TRBV25-1	14	TRBJ1-4	NA	CASSESPGREKLFF	TGTGCCAGCAGTGAGTCCCCTGGCAGGGAAAAACTGTTTTTT
NA	TRBV5-5	16	TRBJ1-4	NA	CASSLRQAGFEEKLFF	TGTGCCAGCAGCCTGAGACAGGCGGGTTTTGAGGAAAAACTGTTTTTT
few	TRBV2	11	TRBJ1-2	NA	CASSEGSGYTF	TGTGCCAGCAGTGAAGGGTCTGGCTACACCTTC
NA	TRBV6-2/TRBV6-3	15	TRBJ2-3	NA	CASSLPQRHTDTQYF	TGTGCCAGCAGCCTCCCGCAGAGGCACACAGATACGCAGTATTTT
NA	TRBV19	11	TRBJ1-1	NA	CASSFTAEAFF	TGTGCCAGTAGTTTCACGGCTGAAGCTTTCTTT
NA	TRBV6-5	14	TRBJ1-5	NA	CASKSGSSNQPQHF	TGTGCCAGCAAGTCTGGGTCGAGCAATCAGCCCCAGCATTTT
NA	TRBV29-1	15	TRBJ1-2	TRBD1	CSALFRGQGVYGYTF	TGCAGCGCTCTCTTCCGGGGACAGGGCGTGTATGGCTACACCTTC
once	TRBV19	17	TRBJ2-1	NA	CASSIVKTGEGSNEQFF	TGTGCCAGTAGTATAGTCAAGACGGGGGAAGGATCCAATGAGCAGTTCTTC
NA	TRBV2	13	TRBJ2-5	TRBD2	CASRSAGEPTQYF	TGTGCCAGCAGGTCAGCGGGGGAACCGACCCAGTACTTC
NA	TRBV12-3/TRBV12-4	11	TRBJ1-2	NA	CASSSKSGYTF	TGTGCCAGCAGCTCCAAGAGCGGCTACACCTTC
NA	TRBV5-1	16	TRBJ2-3	NA	CASSLGIQVNADTQYF	TGCGCCAGCAGCTTGGGTATACAGGTAAATGCAGATACGCAGTATTTT
NA	TRBV3-1/TRBV3-2	15	TRBJ1-6	NA	CASSLARAPTPTLHF	TGTGCCAGCAGCCTAGCGAGGGCACCAACTCCAACCCTCCACTTT
NA	TRBV10-1	14	TRBJ2-7	NA	CASSDGRALEEQYF	TGCGCCAGCAGTGACGGCAGGGCCCTAGAAGAGCAGTACTTC
NA	TRBV7-9	13	TRBJ1-2	NA	CASSLAGGEGYTF	TGTGCCAGCAGTCTAGCCGGTGGGGAAGGCTACACCTTC
NA	TRBV11-3	14	TRBJ1-2	NA	CASSLGAQSHGYTF	TGTGCCAGCAGCTTAGGGGCGCAGTCACATGGCTACACCTTC
NA	TRBV11-3	12	TRBJ2-1	NA	CASSPRWNEQFF	TGTGCCAGCAGCCCCCGATGGAATGAGCAGTTCTTC
NA	TRBV6-5	15	TRBJ2-3	TRBD2	CASSYQGLAADTQYF	TGTGCCAGCAGTTACCAGGGACTAGCCGCAGATACGCAGTATTTT
NA	TRBV7-8	17	TRBJ1-6	NA	CASSRTGGSSYNSPLHF	TGTGCCAGCAGCCGCACGGGGGGTAGCTCCTATAATTCACCCCTCCACTTT
NA	TRBV29-1	14	TRBJ1-2	TRBD1	CSAKSQGEGYGYTF	TGCAGCGCAAAATCACAGGGGGAGGGCTATGGCTACACCTTC
NA	TRBV10-2	12	TRBJ2-7	NA	CASSEDTFEQYF	TGCGCCAGCAGTGAGGATACCTTCGAGCAGTACTTC
NA	TRBV12-3/TRBV12-4	12	TRBJ1-1	NA	CASSLDSRGAFF	TGTGCCAGCAGTTTAGATAGCAGAGGCGCTTTCTTT
NA	TRBV6-5	15	TRBJ2-4	NA	CASSRAGYDKNIQYF	TGTGCCAGCAGTAGGGCGGGGTACGACAAAAACATTCAGTACTTC
NA	TRBV7-9	14	TRBJ2-7	TRBD1	CASSLGTGGGEQYF	TGTGCCAGCAGCTTGGGGACAGGGGGTGGCGAGCAGTACTTC
NA	TRBV2	11	TRBJ1-2	NA	CASSPTYGYTF	TGTGCCAGCAGCCCCACCTATGGCTACACCTTC
NA	TRBV5-1	14	TRBJ2-3	NA	CASSLDGTTDTQYF	TGCGCCAGCAGCTTGGACGGGACCACAGATACGCAGTATTTT
NA	TRBV7-2	10	TRBJ2-1	NA	CASSLGGTFF	TGTGCCAGCAGCTTAGGCGGGACGTTCTTC
NA	TRBV7-8	15	TRBJ1-4	TRBD1	CASSLEAGGSEKLFF	TGTGCCAGCAGCTTAGAGGCAGGGGGGTCTGAAAAACTGTTTTTT
NA	TRBV10-1	13	TRBJ2-5	TRBD1	CASGQGAGETQYF	TGCGCCAGTGGACAGGGGGCGGGAGAGACCCAGTACTTC
NA	TRBV6-5	11	TRBJ2-2	NA	CASTQGFELFF	TGTGCCAGCACCCAGGGGTTCGAGCTGTTTTTT
NA	TRBV24-1	14	TRBJ1-2	NA	CATSDLWHDYGYTF	TGTGCCACCAGTGATTTGTGGCACGACTATGGCTACACCTTC